One T cell receptor beta chain is described in this entry. What it binds is not known. No conserved phenylalanine or tryptophan ends this CDR3, so it is likely a read error. These data come from a study of T cell repertoires in cytomegalovirus infection. Background on the study: Both a matching HLA type and CMV infection were indicated by public TCR beta signatures. Whole-study results and caveats: The cumulative frequency of public TCR beta families distinguished individuals who carried CMV together with the relevant HLA. It was HLA-C-restricted CMV-specific TCR beta clonotypes that dominated the response ex vivo.

TCRdb processed the reads anew with MiXCR; each CDR3 protein has one entry. The repertoire includes approximately 400,000 distinct CDR3 sequences, approximately 30% of them detected once, and roughly 13% sits in the top ten. There are 18 residues in the CDR3. From germline, CDR1 is MNHNS and CDR2 SASEGT. This sequence was found in a human donor in good health (CMV status not recorded). Some clones in this sample may be carry-over from other donors' samples. The specimen was PBMCs. J is TRBJ2-5 and V is TRBV6-1; TRBD2 agrees at 11 bases. The CDR3 DNA reads as TGTGCTAGCAGTGCGGATCGGATAGCGGGGGGGCGGCGGGAGACCCAGTACTTA. Protein: CASSADRIAGGRRETQYL.